The present entry profiles one TCR beta chain with its context. The antigen is unknown. This entry comes from a study of identical twins. A universal primer site was created by template switching, with the cDNA bearing unique molecular identifiers. TCRdb redid the calling of the 5' RACE reads with MiXCR, one entry per CDR3 protein. The profile shows approximately 500,000 distinct CDR3 sequences, over 12% of them singletons. Study-level findings and limits: Models came in too low on out-of-frame TCR alpha sharing in monozygotic twins. Out-of-frame beta sequences exhibited a weaker degree of excess twin sharing.

The same data also contributed to another study, on yellow fever vaccine responses in identical twins.

The receptor was isolated from a woman in her late teens or twenties in good health. Sequences were obtained from CD4+ T cells sorted from blood.

The CDR3, as DNA: TGTGCCATCAGCTTCAAGTCACGGGGCACTGAAGCTTTCTTT. As protein: CAISFKSRGTEAFF. This rearrangement joins TRBV10-3 to TRBJ1-1; D uncertain. The CDR3 loop spans 14 amino acids. Trimming took 6 bases from V and 4 from J, leaving 15 bases between them. Germline V gene lookup returns CDR1 ENHRY and CDR2 SYGVKD.